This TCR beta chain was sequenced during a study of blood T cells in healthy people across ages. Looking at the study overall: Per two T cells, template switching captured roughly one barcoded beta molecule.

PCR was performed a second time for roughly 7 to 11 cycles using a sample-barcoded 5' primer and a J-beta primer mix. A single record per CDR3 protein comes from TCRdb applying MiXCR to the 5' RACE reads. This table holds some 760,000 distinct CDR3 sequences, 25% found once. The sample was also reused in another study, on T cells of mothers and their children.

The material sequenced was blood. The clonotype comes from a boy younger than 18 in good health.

CDR3 nucleotides: TGTGCCAGTCTTAGGCCCGGGACAGGGTTCTCTGGGGCCAACGTCCTGACTTTC. Translation gives CASLRPGTGFSGANVLTF. The J gene is TRBJ2-6, the V gene TRBV19; 9 bases map to TRBD1. The CDR3 is 18 residues long. V trimming: 8 bases; J trimming: 0 bases; junction bases outside the gene matches: 11. CDR1 LNHDA and CDR2 SQIVND come from the germline V gene (reference sequence).